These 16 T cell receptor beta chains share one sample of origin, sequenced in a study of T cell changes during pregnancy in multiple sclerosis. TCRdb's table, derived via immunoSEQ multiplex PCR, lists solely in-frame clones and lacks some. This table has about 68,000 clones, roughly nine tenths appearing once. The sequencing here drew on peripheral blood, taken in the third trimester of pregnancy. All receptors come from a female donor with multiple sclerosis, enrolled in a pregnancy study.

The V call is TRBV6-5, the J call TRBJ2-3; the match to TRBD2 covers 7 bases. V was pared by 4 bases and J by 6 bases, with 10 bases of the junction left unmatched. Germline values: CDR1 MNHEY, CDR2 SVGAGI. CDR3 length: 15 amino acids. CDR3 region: CASSSRDYFSDTQYF. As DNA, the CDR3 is TGTGCCAGCAGTTCCCGGGACTACTTTTCGGATACGCAGTATTTT.

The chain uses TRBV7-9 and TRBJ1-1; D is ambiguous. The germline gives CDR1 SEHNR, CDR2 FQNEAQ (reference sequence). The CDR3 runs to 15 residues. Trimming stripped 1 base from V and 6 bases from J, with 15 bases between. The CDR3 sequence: CASSLDEGRTAEAFF. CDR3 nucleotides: TGTGCCAGCAGCTTAGACGAGGGTCGGACCGCTGAAGCTTTCTTT.

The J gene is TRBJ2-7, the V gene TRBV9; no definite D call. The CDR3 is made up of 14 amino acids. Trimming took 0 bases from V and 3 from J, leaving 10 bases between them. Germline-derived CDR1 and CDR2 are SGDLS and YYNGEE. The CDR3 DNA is TGTGCCAGCAGCGTAGAGCCCCTGAGCTACGAGCAGTACTTC. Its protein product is CASSVEPLSYEQYF. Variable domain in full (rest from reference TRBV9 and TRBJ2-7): DSGVTQTPKHLITATGQRVTLRCSPRSGDLSVYWYQQSLDQGLQFLIQYYNGEERAKGNILERFSAQQFPDLHSELNLSSLELGDSALYFCASSVEPLSYEQYFGPGTRLTVT.

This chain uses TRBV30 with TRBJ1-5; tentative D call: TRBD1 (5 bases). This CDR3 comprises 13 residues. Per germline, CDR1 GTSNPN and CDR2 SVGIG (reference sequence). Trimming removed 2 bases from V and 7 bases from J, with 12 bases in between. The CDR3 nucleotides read TGTGCCTGGAGTCAGGGTGATCGGCAGCCCCAGCATTTT. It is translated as CAWSQGDRQPQHF.

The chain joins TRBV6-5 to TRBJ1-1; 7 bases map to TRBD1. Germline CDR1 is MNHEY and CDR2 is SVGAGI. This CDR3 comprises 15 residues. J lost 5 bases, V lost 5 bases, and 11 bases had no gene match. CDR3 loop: CASSAVSTGETEAFF. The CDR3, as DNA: TGTGCCAGCAGTGCGGTGAGCACAGGGGAAACTGAAGCTTTCTTT.

The CDR3 DNA sequence: TGTGCCAGCACCTTGACTACAGGGGCGCCGGGTTTCTTT. This sequence encodes CASTLTTGAPGFF. The chain has TRBV6-5 and TRBJ1-1, with TRBD1 identical over 7 bases. This CDR3 spans 13 amino acids. Germline assignment: CDR1 MNHEY and CDR2 SVGAGI. Losses at the gene ends were 7 bases for V and 13 bases for J; bases not matched to a gene: 15.

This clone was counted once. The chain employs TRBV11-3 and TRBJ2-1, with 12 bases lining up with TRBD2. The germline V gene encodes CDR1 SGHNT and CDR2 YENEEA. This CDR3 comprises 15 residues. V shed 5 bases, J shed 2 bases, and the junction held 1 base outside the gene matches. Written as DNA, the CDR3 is TGTGCCAGCAGCCCTAGCGGGGGGGCCTACAATGAGCAGTTCTTC. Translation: CASSPSGGAYNEQFF.

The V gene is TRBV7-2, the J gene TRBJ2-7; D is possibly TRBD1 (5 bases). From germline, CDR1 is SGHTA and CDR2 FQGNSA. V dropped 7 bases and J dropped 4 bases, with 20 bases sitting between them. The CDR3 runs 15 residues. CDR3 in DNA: TGTGCCAGCAACCCCCAGGGAACTGCCCTTTACGAGCAGTACTTC. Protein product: CASNPQGTALYEQYF. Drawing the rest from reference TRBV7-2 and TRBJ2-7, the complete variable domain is GAGVSQSPSNKVTEKGKDVELRCDPISGHTALYWYRQSLGQGLEFLIYFQGNSAPDKSGLPSDRFSAERTGGSVSTLTIQRTQQEDSAVYLCASNPQGTALYEQYFGPGTRLTVT.

CDR3 DNA: TGTGCCAGCAGCGTAGGCGGAACCGCCGGAAACACCATATATTTT. It codes for CASSVGGTAGNTIYF. The chain uses TRBV9 and TRBJ1-3; D gene ambiguous. CDR1 and CDR2 (germline): SGDLS, YYNGEE. The V and J ends lost 0 bases and 4 bases respectively, with 11 bases between them. This CDR3 is 15 amino acids long.

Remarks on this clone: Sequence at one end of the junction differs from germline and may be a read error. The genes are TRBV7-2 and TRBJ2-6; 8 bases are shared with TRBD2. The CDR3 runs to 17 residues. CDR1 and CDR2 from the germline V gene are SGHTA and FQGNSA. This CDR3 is CASSLEGLGPGANVLTF. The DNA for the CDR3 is TGTGCCAGCAGTTTAGAGGGACTAGGGCCTGGGGCCAACGTCCTGACTTTC.

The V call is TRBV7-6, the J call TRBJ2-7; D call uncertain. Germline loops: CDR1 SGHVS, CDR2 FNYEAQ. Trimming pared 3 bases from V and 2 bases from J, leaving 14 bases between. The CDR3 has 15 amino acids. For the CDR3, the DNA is TGTGCCAGCAGCTTCCGACCCCACCAGGCCTACGAGCAGTACTTC. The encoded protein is CASSFRPHQAYEQYF.

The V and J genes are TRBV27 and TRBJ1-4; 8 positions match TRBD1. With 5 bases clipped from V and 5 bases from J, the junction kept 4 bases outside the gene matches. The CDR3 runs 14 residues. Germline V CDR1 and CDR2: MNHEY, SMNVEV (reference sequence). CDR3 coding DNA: TGTGCCAGCAGTATAACAGGGGGAAATGAAAAACTGTTTTTT. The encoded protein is CASSITGGNEKLFF.

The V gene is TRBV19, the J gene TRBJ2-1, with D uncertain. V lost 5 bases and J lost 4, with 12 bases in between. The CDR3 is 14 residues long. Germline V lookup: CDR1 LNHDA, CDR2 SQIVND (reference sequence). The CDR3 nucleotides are TGTGCCAGTAGTTTGGATGACTCTTACAATGAGCAGTTCTTC. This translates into CASSLDDSYNEQFF.

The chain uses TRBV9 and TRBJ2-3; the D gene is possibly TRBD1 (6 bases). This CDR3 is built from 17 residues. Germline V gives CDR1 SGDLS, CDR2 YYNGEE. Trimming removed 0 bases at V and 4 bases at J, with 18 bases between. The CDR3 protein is CASSVVASGHFSDTQYF. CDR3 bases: TGTGCCAGCAGCGTAGTTGCCTCGGGACATTTTTCAGATACGCAGTATTTT.

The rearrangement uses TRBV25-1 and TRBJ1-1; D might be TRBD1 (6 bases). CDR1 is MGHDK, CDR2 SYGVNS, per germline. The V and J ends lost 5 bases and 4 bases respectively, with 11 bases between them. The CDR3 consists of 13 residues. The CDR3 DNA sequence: TGTGCCAGCAGTAGGGGGGGCGGCACTGAAGCTTTCTTT. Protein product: CASSRGGGTEAFF.

The CDR3 loop reads CASLNLISTDTQYF. As DNA, the CDR3 is TGTGCCAGCTTAAACTTAATTTCCACAGATACGCAGTATTTT. The chain uses TRBV18 and TRBJ2-3; D is undetermined. The CDR3 is 14 amino acids. Between the trimmed V and J ends, which lost 7 bases and 2 bases, there was a span of 13 bases. The germline gives CDR1 KGHSH, CDR2 LQKENI.